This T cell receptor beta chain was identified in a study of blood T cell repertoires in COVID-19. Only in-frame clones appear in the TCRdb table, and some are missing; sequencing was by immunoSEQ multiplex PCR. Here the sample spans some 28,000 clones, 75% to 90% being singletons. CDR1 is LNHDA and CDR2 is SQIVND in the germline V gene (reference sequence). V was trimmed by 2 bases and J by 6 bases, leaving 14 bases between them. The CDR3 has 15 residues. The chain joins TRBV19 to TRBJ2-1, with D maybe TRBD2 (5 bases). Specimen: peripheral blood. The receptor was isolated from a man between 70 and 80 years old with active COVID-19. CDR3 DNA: TGTGCCAGTAGTATAAGCCGCGCTAGCACCAATGAGCAGTTCTTC. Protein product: CASSISRASTNEQFF.